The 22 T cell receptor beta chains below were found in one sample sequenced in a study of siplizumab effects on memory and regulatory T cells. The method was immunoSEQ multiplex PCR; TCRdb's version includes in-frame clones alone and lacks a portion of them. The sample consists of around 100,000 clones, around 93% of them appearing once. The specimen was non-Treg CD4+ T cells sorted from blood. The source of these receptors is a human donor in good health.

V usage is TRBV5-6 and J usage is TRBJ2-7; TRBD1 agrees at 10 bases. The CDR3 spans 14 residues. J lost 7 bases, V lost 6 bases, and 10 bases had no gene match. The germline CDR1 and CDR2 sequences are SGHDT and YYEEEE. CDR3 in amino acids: CASTGTGALYEQYF. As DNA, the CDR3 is TGTGCCAGCACCGGGACAGGGGCGCTGTATGAGCAGTACTTC.

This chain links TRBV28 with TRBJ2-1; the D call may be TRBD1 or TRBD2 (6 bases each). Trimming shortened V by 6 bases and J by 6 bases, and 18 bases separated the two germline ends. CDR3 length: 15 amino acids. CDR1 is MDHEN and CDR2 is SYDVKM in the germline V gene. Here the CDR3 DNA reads TGTGCCAGCAGCCCCGCTTCACAGGGACTCAATGAGCAGTTCTTC. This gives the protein CASSPASQGLNEQFF.

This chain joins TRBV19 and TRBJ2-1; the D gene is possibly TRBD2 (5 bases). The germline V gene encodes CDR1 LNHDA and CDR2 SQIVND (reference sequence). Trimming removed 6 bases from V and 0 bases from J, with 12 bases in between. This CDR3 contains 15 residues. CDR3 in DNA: TGTGCCAGTAGAGCGCTAGCAGGCTCCTACAATGAGCAGTTCTTC. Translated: CASRALAGSYNEQFF.

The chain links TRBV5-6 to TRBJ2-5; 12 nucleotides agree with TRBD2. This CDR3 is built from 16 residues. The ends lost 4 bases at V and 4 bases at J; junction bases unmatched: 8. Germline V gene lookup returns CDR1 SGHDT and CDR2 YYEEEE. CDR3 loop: CASSAGLAGPRETQYF. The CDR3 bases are TGTGCCAGCAGCGCCGGACTAGCGGGACCCCGAGAGACCCAGTACTTC.

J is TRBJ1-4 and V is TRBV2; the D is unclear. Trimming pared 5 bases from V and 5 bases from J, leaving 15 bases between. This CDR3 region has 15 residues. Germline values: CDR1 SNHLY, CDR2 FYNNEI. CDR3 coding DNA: TGTGCCAGCAGTCGTGAGATGATTGGGAATGAAAAACTGTTTTTT. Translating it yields CASSREMIGNEKLFF. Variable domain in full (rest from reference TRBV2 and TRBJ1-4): EPEVTQTPSHQVTQMGQEVILRCVPISNHLYFYWYRQILGQKVEFLVSFYNNEISEKSEIFDDQFSVERPDGSNFTLKIRSTKLEDSAMYFCASSREMIGNEKLFFGSGTQLSVL.

CDR3 coding DNA: TGTGCCAGCAGTTCCGGGACAGGGTCGGTGAACTATGGCTACACCTTC. Its protein is CASSSGTGSVNYGYTF. The chain is built from TRBV6-5 and TRBJ1-2; 9 bases align to TRBD1. Per germline, CDR1 MNHEY and CDR2 SVGAGI. Losses at the gene ends were 4 bases for V and 2 bases for J; bases not matched to a gene: 8. This CDR3 comprises 16 residues.

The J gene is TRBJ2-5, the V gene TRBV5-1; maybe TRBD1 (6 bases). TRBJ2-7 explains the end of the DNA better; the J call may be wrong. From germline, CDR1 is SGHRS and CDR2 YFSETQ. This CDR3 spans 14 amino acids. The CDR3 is CASSLNRAAYEQYF. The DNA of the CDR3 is TGCGCCAGCAGCTTAAACAGGGCCGCCTACGAGCAGTACTTC.

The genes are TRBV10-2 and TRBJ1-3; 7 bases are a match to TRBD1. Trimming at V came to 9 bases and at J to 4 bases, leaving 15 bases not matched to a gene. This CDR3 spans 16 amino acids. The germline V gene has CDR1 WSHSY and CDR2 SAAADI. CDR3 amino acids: CASTDDLTGTGNTIYF. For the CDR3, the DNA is TGCGCCAGTACTGACGACCTGACAGGGACAGGAAACACCATATATTTT.

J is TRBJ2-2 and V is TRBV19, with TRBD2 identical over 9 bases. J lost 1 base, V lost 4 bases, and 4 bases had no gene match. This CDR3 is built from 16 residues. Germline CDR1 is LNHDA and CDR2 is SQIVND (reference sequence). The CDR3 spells CASSSRTSENTGELFF. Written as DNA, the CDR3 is TGTGCCAGTAGTAGCCGGACTAGCGAGAACACCGGGGAGCTGTTTTTT.

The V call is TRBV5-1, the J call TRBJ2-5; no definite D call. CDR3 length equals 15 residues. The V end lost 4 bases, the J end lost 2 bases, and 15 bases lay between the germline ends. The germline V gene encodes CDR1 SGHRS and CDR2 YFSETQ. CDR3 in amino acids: CASSPGPTTQETQYF. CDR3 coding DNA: TGCGCCAGCAGCCCCGGGCCAACCACTCAAGAGACCCAGTACTTC.

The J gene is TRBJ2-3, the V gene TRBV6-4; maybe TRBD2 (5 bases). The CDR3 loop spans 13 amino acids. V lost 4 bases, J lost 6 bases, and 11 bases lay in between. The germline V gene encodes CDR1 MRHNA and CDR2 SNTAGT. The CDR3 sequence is CASSAGLGDTQYF. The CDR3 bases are TGTGCCAGCAGTGCTGGACTGGGGGATACGCAGTATTTT.

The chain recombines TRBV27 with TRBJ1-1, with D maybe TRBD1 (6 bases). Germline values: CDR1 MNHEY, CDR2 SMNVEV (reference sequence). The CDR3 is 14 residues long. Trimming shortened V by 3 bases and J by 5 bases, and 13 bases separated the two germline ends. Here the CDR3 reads CASSFHGGGTEAFF. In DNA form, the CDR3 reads TGTGCCAGCAGTTTTCATGGGGGCGGAACTGAAGCTTTCTTT.

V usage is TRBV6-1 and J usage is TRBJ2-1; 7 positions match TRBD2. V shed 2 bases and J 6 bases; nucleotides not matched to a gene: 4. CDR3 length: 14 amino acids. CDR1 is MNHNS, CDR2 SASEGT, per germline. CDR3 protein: CASSETPSGNEQFF. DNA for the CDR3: TGTGCCAGCAGTGAAACTCCTAGCGGCAATGAGCAGTTCTTC.

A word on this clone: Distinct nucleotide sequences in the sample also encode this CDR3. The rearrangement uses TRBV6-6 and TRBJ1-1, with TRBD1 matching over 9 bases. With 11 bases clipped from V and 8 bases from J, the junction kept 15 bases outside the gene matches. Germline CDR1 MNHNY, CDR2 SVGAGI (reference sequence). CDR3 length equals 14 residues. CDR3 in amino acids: CAGVKTGGSTEAFF. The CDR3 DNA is TGTGCCGGAGTGAAGACAGGGGGATCCACCGAAGCTTTCTTT.

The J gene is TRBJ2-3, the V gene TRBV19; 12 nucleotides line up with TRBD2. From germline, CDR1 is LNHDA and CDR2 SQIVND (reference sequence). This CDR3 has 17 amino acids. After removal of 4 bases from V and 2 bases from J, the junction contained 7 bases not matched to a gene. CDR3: CASSTFGLAGITDTQYF. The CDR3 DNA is TGTGCCAGTAGTACCTTCGGACTAGCGGGAATCACAGATACGCAGTATTTT. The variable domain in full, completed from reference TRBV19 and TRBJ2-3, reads DGGITQSPKYLFRKEGQNVTLSCEQNLNHDAMYWYRQDPGQGLRLIYYSQIVNDFQKGDIAEGYSVSREKKESFPLTVTSAQKNPTAFYLCASSTFGLAGITDTQYFGPGTRLTVL.

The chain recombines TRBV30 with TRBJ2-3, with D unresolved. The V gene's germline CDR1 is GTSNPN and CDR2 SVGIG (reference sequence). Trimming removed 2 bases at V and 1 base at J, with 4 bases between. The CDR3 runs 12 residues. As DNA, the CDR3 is TGTGCCTGGAGTACGGGCACAGATACGCAGTATTTT. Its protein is CAWSTGTDTQYF.

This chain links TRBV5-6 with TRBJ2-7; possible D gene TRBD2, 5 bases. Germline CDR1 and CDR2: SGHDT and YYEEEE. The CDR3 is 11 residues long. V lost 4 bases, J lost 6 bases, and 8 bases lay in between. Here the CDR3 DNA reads TGTGCCAGCAGCACGCGGGCCGAGCAGTACTTC. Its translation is CASSTRAEQYF.

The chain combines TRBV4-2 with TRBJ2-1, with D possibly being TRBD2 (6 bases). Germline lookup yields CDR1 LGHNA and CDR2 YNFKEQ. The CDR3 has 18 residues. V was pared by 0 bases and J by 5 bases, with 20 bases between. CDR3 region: CASSQEPLWSGPNNEQFF. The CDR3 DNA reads TGTGCCAGCAGCCAAGAACCCCTGTGGAGCGGGCCGAACAATGAGCAGTTCTTC.

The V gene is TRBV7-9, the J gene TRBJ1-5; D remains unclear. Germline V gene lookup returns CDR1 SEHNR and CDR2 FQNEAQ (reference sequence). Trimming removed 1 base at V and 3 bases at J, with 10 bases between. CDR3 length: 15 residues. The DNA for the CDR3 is TGTGCCAGCAGCTTAGACGGACCGATCAATCAGCCCCAGCATTTT. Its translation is CASSLDGPINQPQHF.

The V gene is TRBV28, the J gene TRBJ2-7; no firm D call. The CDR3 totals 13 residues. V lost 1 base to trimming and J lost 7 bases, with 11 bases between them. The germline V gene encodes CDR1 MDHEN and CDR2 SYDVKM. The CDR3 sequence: CASSLFNPPEQYF. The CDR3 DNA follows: TGTGCCAGCAGTTTATTTAACCCCCCGGAGCAGTACTTC.

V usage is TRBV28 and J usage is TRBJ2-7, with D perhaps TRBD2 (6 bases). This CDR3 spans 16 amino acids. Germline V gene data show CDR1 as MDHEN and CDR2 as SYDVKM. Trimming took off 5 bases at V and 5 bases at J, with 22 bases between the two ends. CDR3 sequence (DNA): TGTGCCAGCAGTGCGGGCTCAGGAGGGAGACCCCACGAGCAGTACTTC. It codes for CASSAGSGGRPHEQYF.

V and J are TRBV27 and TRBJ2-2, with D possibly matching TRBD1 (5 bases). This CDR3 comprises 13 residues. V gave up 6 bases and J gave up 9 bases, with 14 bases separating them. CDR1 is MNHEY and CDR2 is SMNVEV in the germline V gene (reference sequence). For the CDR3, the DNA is TGTGCCAGCAGGGACACCTCCACGAGGGAGCTGTTTTTT. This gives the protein CASRDTSTRELFF.